Shown below are 32 T cell receptor beta chains from a single sample sequenced in a study of blood T cell repertoires in COVID-19. Measured with immunoSEQ multiplex PCR; TCRdb has only the in-frame clones, and not every one. This sample has about 140,000 clones, with just under 90% found just once. The sample taken for sequencing was peripheral blood. Receptors originate from a woman aged 80 or over with acute or convalescent COVID-19.

This clone was found a few times. This chain uses TRBV5-1 with TRBJ2-2, with a possible D match to TRBD1 (8 bases). V dropped 4 bases and J dropped 7 bases, with 17 bases sitting between them. The CDR3 is 15 amino acids. The germline gives CDR1 SGHRS, CDR2 YFSETQ. CDR3 sequence (DNA): TGCGCCAGCAGCCTCGGACAGGGAGGGTTCGGGGAGCTGTTTTTT. This codes for CASSLGQGGFGELFF.

The chain is built from TRBV5-1 and TRBJ2-1; tentatively, D is TRBD1 (6 bases). Germline CDR1 SGHRS, CDR2 YFSETQ. Trimming shortened V by 4 bases and J by 3 bases, and 14 bases separated the two germline ends. The CDR3 totals 15 residues. CDR3: CASSAEPGVYNEQFF. In DNA form, the CDR3 reads TGCGCCAGCAGCGCCGAACCAGGGGTCTACAATGAGCAGTTCTTC.

This chain joins TRBV12-3 or TRBV12-4 and TRBJ1-6; D call uncertain. V was pared by 6 bases and J by 11 bases, with 11 bases between. The CDR3 loop spans 12 amino acids. The CDR3 nucleotides are TGTGCCAGCAGCATATCACCTACACCCCTCCACTTT. Its protein is CASSISPTPLHF.

The chain combines TRBV25-1 with TRBJ2-2, with D perhaps matching TRBD2 (7 bases). The CDR3 extends over 15 amino acids. Trimming took 5 bases from V and 6 from J, leaving 16 bases between them. Germline CDR1 reads MGHDK; CDR2 reads SYGVNS. Here the CDR3 DNA reads TGTGCCAGCAGTCGGGCAGGGGAGGGATCCGGGGAGCTGTTTTTT. Translating it yields CASSRAGEGSGELFF. The full variable domain, with the rest looked up from reference TRBV25-1 and TRBJ2-2, is EADIYQTPRYLVIGTGKKITLECSQTMGHDKMYWYQQDPGMELHLIHYSYGVNSTEKGDLSSESTVSRIRTEHFPLTLESARPSHTSQYLCASSRAGEGSGELFFGEGSRLTVL.

The chain couples TRBV6-2 or TRBV6-3 to TRBJ1-5; no definite D call. The V end was cut by 5 bases, the J end by 0 bases, with 8 bases between. Per the germline V gene, CDR1 is MNHEY and CDR2 is SVGEGT. The length of the CDR3 is 14 residues. This CDR3 reads CASSARGSNQPQHF. The CDR3 coding sequence is TGTGCCAGCAGTGCCCGGGGTAGCAATCAGCCCCAGCATTTT.

V gene TRBV18 combines with J gene TRBJ2-3, with 8 bases matching TRBD2. Germline CDR1 KGHSH, CDR2 LQKENI. Germline trimming cut 0 bases from V and 5 bases from J; bases unmatched to any gene: 4. The CDR3 length is 15 residues. The CDR3 DNA reads TGTGCCAGCTCACCACCTGCGGGGGGCGGAGATACGCAGTATTTT. Translated: CASSPPAGGGDTQYF.

The V gene is TRBV6-5, the J gene TRBJ1-2; TRBD1 matches 7 bases. Looked up from germline, CDR1 is MNHEY and CDR2 is SVGAGI. The CDR3 is made up of 13 amino acids. V was pared by 5 bases and J by 2 bases, with 2 bases of the junction left unmatched. This CDR3 is CASSPQGNYGYTF. CDR3 sequence (DNA): TGTGCCAGCAGTCCACAGGGGAACTATGGCTACACCTTC.

The rearrangement joins TRBV2 to TRBJ2-5; D may be TRBD2 (5 bases). There are 15 residues in the CDR3. The V end was cut by 5 bases, the J end by 5 bases, with 18 bases between. Germline CDR1 reads SNHLY; CDR2 reads FYNNEI. The CDR3 DNA follows: TGTGCCAGCAGTCGATTAGGGAGTTTGCAGGAGACCCAGTACTTC. This translates into CASSRLGSLQETQYF.

This sequence joins TRBV7-2 and TRBJ1-2; D unclear. The CDR3 extends over 13 amino acids. Germline V gene lookup returns CDR1 SGHTA and CDR2 FQGNSA. V lost 3 bases and J 5 bases, leaving 10 bases between the germline ends. CDR3 in amino acids: CASSFPAEYGYTF. CDR3 DNA sequence: TGTGCCAGCAGCTTTCCTGCCGAGTATGGCTACACCTTC.

This rearrangement joins TRBV6-1 to TRBJ2-7; D might be TRBD1 (6 bases). The CDR3 is 15 residues long. The germline gives CDR1 MNHNS, CDR2 SASEGT. The V end lost 7 bases, the J end lost 4 bases, and 20 bases lay between the germline ends. The CDR3 bases are TGTGCCAGCACCCCCCGAAACAGGGAACAATACGAGCAGTACTTC. It specifies CASTPRNREQYEQYF.

The chain combines TRBV3-1 (or the pseudogene TRBV3-2) with TRBJ2-7, with D hard to call. CDR3 length equals 12 residues. CDR1 and CDR2 (germline): LGHDT, YNNKEL (reference sequence). Trimming shortened V by 3 bases and J by 3 bases, and 6 bases separated the two germline ends. CDR3: CASSHVRYEQYF. The CDR3 nucleotides read TGTGCCAGCAGCCACGTCCGCTACGAGCAGTACTTC.

This chain links TRBV6-5 with TRBJ1-5, with no clear D. Trimming took off 0 bases at V and 5 bases at J, with 14 bases between the two ends. This CDR3 region has 16 residues. Germline V lookup: CDR1 MNHEY, CDR2 SVGAGI. The CDR3 nucleotides are TGTGCCAGCAGTTACTCGGGCAGAGAGGGAGATCAGCCCCAGCATTTT. This codes for CASSYSGREGDQPQHF.

CDR3 sequence: CSASPGNTEAFF. CDR3 in DNA: TGCAGTGCTAGTCCAGGGAACACTGAAGCTTTCTTT. The gene calls are TRBV20-1 and TRBJ1-1; D is ambiguous. The germline V gene encodes CDR1 DFQATT and CDR2 SNEGSKA (reference sequence). V lost 3 bases to trimming and J lost 1 base, with 6 bases between them. There are 12 residues in the CDR3.

This chain uses TRBV11-2 with TRBJ2-5; 7 bases are a match to TRBD2. The CDR3 spans 16 residues. J gave up 2 bases and V 6 bases, and 12 bases lay outside the gene matches. Germline V gene lookup returns CDR1 SGHAT and CDR2 FQNNGV. Written as DNA, the CDR3 is TGTGCCAGCAGGGCGGGGCTGGGACTATTTCAAGAGACCCAGTACTTC. Translating gives CASRAGLGLFQETQYF. The full variable domain, in which reference TRBV11-2 and TRBJ2-5 provide the parts outside the CDR3, is EAGVAQSPRYKIIEKRQSVAFWCNPISGHATLYWYQQILGQGPKLLIQFQNNGVVDDSQLPKDRFSAERLKGVDSTLKIQPAKLEDSAVYLCASRAGLGLFQETQYFGPGTRLLVL.

The rearrangement links TRBV5-1 to TRBJ2-1; TRBD2 might be the D (6 bases). CDR3 length: 15 residues. V lost 4 bases, J lost 0 bases, and 11 bases lay in between. CDR1 is SGHRS, CDR2 YFSETQ, per germline. The CDR3 region has the DNA TGCGCCAGCAGCGTCGACGGGAGCTCCTACAATGAGCAGTTCTTC. It yields the protein CASSVDGSSYNEQFF.

This chain joins TRBV19 and TRBJ1-1; TRBD1 is a possible D gene (5 bases). The CDR3 contains 14 residues. From germline, CDR1 is LNHDA and CDR2 SQIVND (reference sequence). The V gene lost 7 bases and the J gene lost 0 bases, with 12 bases spanning the gap. CDR3 DNA: TGTGCCAGTACTTATGGGGCTTTGAACACTGAAGCTTTCTTT. Its protein is CASTYGALNTEAFF.

J is TRBJ1-1 and V is TRBV5-1; perhaps TRBD1 as D (6 bases). Germline CDR1 SGHRS, CDR2 YFSETQ. V lost 0 bases and J 5 bases, leaving 20 bases between the germline ends. This CDR3 is 17 amino acids long. CDR3 sequence: CASSLGTGGGAITEAFF. CDR3 coding DNA: TGCGCCAGCAGCTTGGGGACGGGGGGCGGTGCCATTACTGAAGCTTTCTTT.

In its sample, this clone was seen a few times. The V call is TRBV6-2 or TRBV6-3, the J call TRBJ1-6; maybe TRBD1 (5 bases). Trimming cost V 2 bases and J 6 bases, with 11 bases left between them. The length of the CDR3 is 15 residues. Germline lookup yields CDR1 MNHEY and CDR2 SVGEGT. CDR3 protein: CASSYPTVGNSPLHF. For the CDR3, the DNA is TGTGCCAGCAGTTACCCGACAGTGGGTAATTCACCCCTCCACTTT.

The chain recombines TRBV19 with TRBJ1-3; 7 positions match TRBD1. This CDR3 region has 14 residues. Trimming removed 6 bases from V and 3 bases from J; junction bases left unmatched: 5. The germline V gene has CDR1 LNHDA and CDR2 SQIVND (reference sequence). The CDR3 coding sequence is TGTGCCAGTAGCTCCCGACAGGGTGGAAACACCATATATTTT. This codes for CASSSRQGGNTIYF.

In its sample, this clone was seen a few times. This chain uses TRBV29-1 with TRBJ2-7, with TRBD2 matching over 8 bases. Per the germline V gene, CDR1 is SQVTM and CDR2 is ANQGSEA. V shed 5 bases, J shed 2 bases, and the junction held 5 bases outside the gene matches. This CDR3 is built from 13 residues. The CDR3 DNA reads TGCAGCGTTTCCTCGGGACTAGCCTACGAGCAGTACTTC. Translation: CSVSSGLAYEQYF.

The chain joins TRBV7-9 to TRBJ1-2; no reliable D call. This CDR3 has 13 amino acids. V lost 0 bases to trimming and J lost 3 bases, with 5 bases between them. The V gene's germline CDR1 is SEHNR and CDR2 FQNEAQ (reference sequence). CDR3 nucleotides: TGTGCCAGCAGCTTAGCTTCAGACTATGGCTACACCTTC. It translates to CASSLASDYGYTF. Complete variable domain (other parts from reference TRBV7-9 and TRBJ1-2): DTGVSQNPRHKITKRGQNVTFRCDPISEHNRLYWYRQTLGQGPEFLTYFQNEAQLEKSRLLSDRFSAERPKGSFSTLEIQRTEQGDSAMYLCASSLASDYGYTFGSGTRLTVV.

This chain links TRBV7-2 with TRBJ2-3, with a possible D match to TRBD2 (5 bases). This CDR3 contains 14 residues. Germline V gene sequence: CDR1 SGHTA, CDR2 FQGNSA. Trimming stripped 2 bases from V and 3 bases from J, with 9 bases between. The CDR3, as DNA: TGTGCCAGCAGCTTACGGGGTCCGACAGATACGCAGTATTTT. Amino acid sequence: CASSLRGPTDTQYF.

The rearrangement uses TRBV2 and TRBJ1-1; 8 positions match TRBD1. Germline V CDR1 and CDR2: SNHLY, FYNNEI. The CDR3 runs to 14 residues. V gave up 6 bases and J gave up 1 base; unmatched junction bases: 4. CDR3 DNA: TGTGCCAGCAGGGGGACAGGAGGGAACACTGAAGCTTTCTTT. Translation gives CASRGTGGNTEAFF.

CDR3 sequence reads: CASSRFLGTSDPGDEKLFF. In DNA form, the CDR3 reads TGTGCCAGCAGCCGTTTTTTGGGCACCTCCGATCCAGGGGATGAAAAACTGTTTTTT. The chain links TRBV7-9 to TRBJ1-4; tentatively, D is TRBD1 (6 bases). This CDR3 is 19 amino acids long. Trimming left V 5 bases short and J 6 bases short, with 28 bases between. CDR1 and CDR2 from the germline V gene are SEHNR and FQNEAQ (reference sequence).

V gene TRBV6-5 combines with J gene TRBJ2-6; 7 positions match TRBD1. From germline, CDR1 is MNHEY and CDR2 SVGAGI. The length of the CDR3 is 15 residues. The V and J ends lost 8 bases and 0 bases, in that order; junction bases with no gene match: 4. Here the CDR3 DNA reads TGTGCCAGCTACTCAGGGGGCTCTGGGGCCAACGTCCTGACTTTC. This codes for CASYSGGSGANVLTF.

About this clone: The sample has other DNA sequences that encode this CDR3 too. The chain joins TRBV20-1 to TRBJ1-2; D uncertain. The CDR3 has 11 amino acids. V lost 1 base and J 5 bases, leaving 5 bases between the germline ends. From germline, CDR1 is DFQATT and CDR2 SNEGSKA (reference sequence). Here the CDR3 reads CSARVGYGYTF. The DNA for the CDR3 is TGCAGTGCTAGAGTCGGGTATGGCTACACCTTC.

The rearrangement uses TRBV6-2 or TRBV6-3 and TRBJ1-1; the match to TRBD1 covers 9 bases. CDR1 and CDR2 from the germline V gene are MNHEY and SVGEGT. The junction had 17 bases not matched to a gene; V was cut back by 2 bases and J by 4 bases. The CDR3 runs 19 residues. For the CDR3, the DNA is TGTGCCAGCAGTTACAGAGGACCGGGACAGGGAAGTGATGGCACTGAAGCTTTCTTT. Translated: CASSYRGPGQGSDGTEAFF.

The chain employs TRBV5-1 and TRBJ2-3; the match to TRBD1 covers 10 bases. CDR1 and CDR2 (germline): SGHRS, YFSETQ. This CDR3 comprises 15 residues. V gave up 6 bases and J gave up 4 bases; unmatched junction bases: 8. The CDR3 DNA reads TGCGCCAGCAACAGAAGGACAGGGGGGCCAGATACGCAGTATTTT. The encoded protein is CASNRRTGGPDTQYF. The whole variable domain, remainder taken from reference TRBV5-1 and TRBJ2-3, is KAGVTQTPRYLIKTRGQQVTLSCSPISGHRSVSWYQQTPGQGLQFLFEYFSETQRNKGNFPGRFSGRQFSNSRSEMNVSTLELGDSALYLCASNRRTGGPDTQYFGPGTRLTVL.

The J gene is TRBJ2-7, the V gene TRBV5-1; 8 bases agree with TRBD1. Losses at the gene ends were 3 bases for V and 0 bases for J; bases not matched to a gene: 2. CDR1 is SGHRS, CDR2 YFSETQ, per germline. The CDR3 totals 14 residues. Here the CDR3 reads CASSWTGSSYEQYF. CDR3 bases: TGCGCCAGCAGCTGGACAGGGAGCTCCTACGAGCAGTACTTC.

The sample holds one count of this clone. This chain connects TRBV5-1 to TRBJ1-1; 8 positions agree with TRBD1. CDR1 is SGHRS, CDR2 YFSETQ, per germline. V lost 0 bases to trimming and J lost 6 bases; unmatched junction nucleotides: 10. This CDR3 comprises 16 residues. The CDR3 DNA reads TGCGCCAGCAGCTTGGCCGGGCCAGGGGGCAGGCCTGAAGCTTTCTTT. Translating gives CASSLAGPGGRPEAFF.

The V gene is TRBV6-5, the J gene TRBJ1-2; maybe TRBD1 (5 bases). Trimming took 5 bases from V and 1 from J, leaving 11 bases between them. This CDR3 region has 14 residues. Germline V gene lookup returns CDR1 MNHEY and CDR2 SVGAGI. The CDR3 protein is CASSLTTDNYGYTF. The CDR3, as DNA: TGTGCCAGCAGTCTCACGACAGATAACTATGGCTACACCTTC.

Turning to this clone: Other DNA sequences in this sample translate to the same CDR3. The chain uses TRBV19 and TRBJ1-2; TRBD1 agrees at 11 bases. CDR3 length: 15 residues. The junction had 2 bases not matched to a gene; V was cut back by 3 bases and J by 2 bases. Germline CDR1 and CDR2: LNHDA and SQIVND (reference sequence). CDR3 DNA: TGTGCCAGTAGTATCCGGACAGGGGGCAACTATGGCTACACCTTC. Its translation is CASSIRTGGNYGYTF.